The 26 T cell receptor beta chains below were found in one sample sequenced in a study of CD8 T cells in ankylosing spondylitis. Each CDR3 protein is one row after TCRdb ran MiXCR on the 5' RACE reads. Of 250,000 or so distinct CDR3 sequences listed, 20% to 30% are singletons. Sequenced sample: blood, either unsorted or a sorted T cell fraction (not recorded which). The source of these receptors is a male donor with ankylosing spondylitis or in good health (not recorded which).

The chain combines TRBV20-1 with TRBJ2-3; 7 positions match TRBD2. Germline loops: CDR1 DFQATT, CDR2 SNEGSKA (reference sequence). Trimming removed 6 bases from V and 6 bases from J; junction bases left unmatched: 9. CDR3 length: 13 amino acids. CDR3: CSAPGQGGDTQYF. CDR3 nucleotide sequence: TGCAGTGCCCCCGGGCAGGGAGGGGATACGCAGTATTTT.

This clonotype was recorded a few times. The rearrangement uses TRBV20-1 and TRBJ2-5; tentative D call: TRBD2 (6 bases). The germline CDR1 and CDR2 sequences are DFQATT and SNEGSKA (reference sequence). V was pared by 3 bases and J by 1 base, with 9 bases between. The CDR3 totals 13 residues. The CDR3: CSASQGGQETQYF. In DNA form, the CDR3 reads TGCAGTGCTAGTCAGGGAGGCCAAGAGACCCAGTACTTC.

This chain joins TRBV11-2 and TRBJ1-2; no clear D. This CDR3 is built from 13 residues. Germline assignment: CDR1 SGHAT and CDR2 FQNNGV. V gave up 2 bases and J gave up 1 base, with 5 bases separating them. CDR3 bases: TGTGCCAGCAGCTTAACAGTTAACTATGGCTACACCTTC. Translated: CASSLTVNYGYTF.

The chain couples TRBV7-2 to TRBJ2-5; possible D gene TRBD2, 6 bases. Trimming cost V 5 bases and J 2 bases, with 15 bases left between them. The CDR3 extends over 15 amino acids. The germline gives CDR1 SGHTA, CDR2 FQGNSA. The CDR3 bases are TGTGCCAGCAGCCCCCGGAGACTAGGACAAGAGACCCAGTACTTC. Protein: CASSPRRLGQETQYF.

The CDR3 DNA reads as TGTGCCAGCAGCCCTCTAGGCCCGGGGGCTGGTACGCAGTATTTT. The encoded protein is CASSPLGPGAGTQYF. This chain links TRBV12-3 or TRBV12-4 with TRBJ2-3; TRBD1 or TRBD2 may be the D gene (6 bases each). This CDR3 is built from 15 residues. V lost 6 bases, J lost 8 bases, and 21 bases lay in between.

The chain has TRBV5-5 and TRBJ2-1; D remains unclear. V was cut by 8 bases and J by 5 bases, with 14 bases left in between. Germline V CDR1 and CDR2: SGHKS, YYEKEE (reference sequence). This CDR3 contains 13 residues. CDR3 DNA: TGTGCCAGGGGCCCCGGGCTAGACAATGAGCAGTTCTTC. Its translation is CARGPGLDNEQFF.

This clonotype was seen ten or more times. The V call is TRBV20-1, the J call TRBJ1-6, with D possibly TRBD1 on 6 matching bases. V gave up 1 base and J gave up 7 bases, with 14 bases separating them. Germline CDR1 and CDR2: DFQATT and SNEGSKA (reference sequence). The CDR3 has 15 residues. As DNA, the CDR3 is TGCAGTGCTAGAGCCCCCGGACAGTTAAATTCACCCCTCCACTTT. Amino acid sequence: CSARAPGQLNSPLHF.

The J gene is TRBJ2-7, the V gene TRBV20-1, with a tentative D call TRBD2 (5 bases). The CDR3 is 12 amino acids. Per germline, CDR1 DFQATT and CDR2 SNEGSKA (reference sequence). The V and J ends lost 6 bases and 1 base respectively, with 10 bases between them. CDR3 nucleotides: TGCAGTGCCGGGGTAGCTTCCTACGAGCAGTACTTC. Translated, it gives CSAGVASYEQYF.

This chain connects TRBV18 to TRBJ2-2, with D perhaps matching TRBD2 (5 bases). V was trimmed by 4 bases and J by 7 bases, leaving 7 bases between them. The germline gives CDR1 KGHSH, CDR2 LQKENI. The CDR3 runs to 12 residues. The CDR3 DNA reads as TGTGCCAGCTCACAAGGAGGCGGGGAGCTGTTTTTT. Its translation is CASSQGGGELFF.

This clonotype has a count of ten or more. The V and J genes are TRBV4-2 and TRBJ2-4, with 7 bases identical to TRBD2. V lost 5 bases and J lost 2; bases outside the gene matches: 9. The CDR3 runs 16 residues. Per the germline V gene, CDR1 is LGHNA and CDR2 is YNFKEQ. The CDR3 sequence is CASSLNPGTTKNIQYF. The DNA for the CDR3 is TGTGCCAGCAGCTTGAACCCCGGGACTACCAAAAACATTCAGTACTTC.

Concerning this clonotype itself: A read error may be the cause here, since a much bigger clone is one base away. The chain uses TRBV29-1 and TRBJ2-3; 8 positions agree with TRBD2. V lost 7 bases to trimming and J lost 2 bases; unmatched junction nucleotides: 5. Germline CDR1 is SQVTM and CDR2 is ANQGSEA. The CDR3 spans 13 residues. CDR3 residues: CSGLAGSTDTQYF. As DNA, the CDR3 is TGCAGCGGCTTAGCGGGGTCCACAGATACGCAGTATTTT.

The CDR3 is CSVEGKLQGHSADEQYF. CDR3 coding DNA: TGCAGCGTTGAAGGGAAGTTGCAGGGGCACTCGGCTGACGAGCAGTACTTC. This chain uses TRBV29-1 with TRBJ2-7; possible D gene TRBD1, 6 bases. The CDR3 covers 17 residues. Germline V lookup: CDR1 SQVTM, CDR2 ANQGSEA. V was clipped by 1 base and J by 5 bases, with 24 bases between them.

This clonotype was seen repeatedly, ten times or more. V usage is TRBV5-1 and J usage is TRBJ2-7, with D unresolved. The germline gives CDR1 SGHRS, CDR2 YFSETQ. Trimming removed 1 base at V and 3 bases at J, with 8 bases between. This CDR3 contains 13 residues. CDR3 amino acids: CASSLSGNYEQYF. CDR3 coding DNA: TGCGCCAGCAGCTTGTCGGGCAACTACGAGCAGTACTTC.

This clonotype showed up many times. The J gene is TRBJ2-7, the V gene TRBV11-2, with D possibly called TRBD1 or TRBD2 (5 bases each). The CDR3 covers 16 residues. Germline CDR1 SGHAT, CDR2 FQNNGV. V was shortened by 5 bases and J by 9 bases, with 26 bases between the two germline ends. CDR3 DNA sequence: TGTGCCAGCAGCCGCAAAGGGACCATCTTAGGTCTCTTGCAGTACTTC. Protein product: CASSRKGTILGLLQYF.

In its sample, this clonotype was seen many times. The V gene is TRBV14, the J gene TRBJ2-1; 8 positions agree with TRBD1. The CDR3 covers 16 residues. V shed 0 bases and J 3 bases; nucleotides not matched to a gene: 4. In germline, CDR1 is SGHDN, CDR2 FVKESK. This chain's CDR3 is CASSQDQTGGYNEQFF. The CDR3 nucleotides are TGTGCCAGCAGCCAAGATCAAACAGGGGGCTACAATGAGCAGTTCTTC.

This chain uses TRBV12-3 or TRBV12-4 with TRBJ2-5; 8 bases are shared with TRBD1. The ends lost 8 bases at V and 4 bases at J; junction bases unmatched: 6. The CDR3 consists of 13 residues. CDR3 coding DNA: TGTGCCAGCGGCGACAGGGGATCAGAGACCCAGTACTTC. This sequence encodes CASGDRGSETQYF.

CDR3 DNA: TGTGCCAGCAGCCCCGAGGGCATCGCAGATACGCAGTATTTT. It is translated as CASSPEGIADTQYF. The rearrangement uses TRBV7-9 and TRBJ2-3; weak D call: TRBD2 (5 bases). V was pared by 5 bases and J by 4 bases, with 13 bases between. The CDR3 spans 14 residues. Germline lookup yields CDR1 SEHNR and CDR2 FQNEAQ (reference sequence).

J is TRBJ2-3 and V is TRBV20-1; 9 bases agree with TRBD2. Losses at the gene ends were 3 bases for V and 5 bases for J; bases not matched to a gene: 9. This CDR3 comprises 15 residues. Germline V gene data show CDR1 as DFQATT and CDR2 as SNEGSKA (reference sequence). The CDR3 protein is CSASRAGGTGDTQYF. The CDR3 coding sequence is TGCAGTGCTAGTAGAGCGGGGGGAACCGGAGATACGCAGTATTTT.

This clonotype was picked up one time. The chain uses TRBV29-1 and TRBJ2-1, with a weak D call TRBD2 (5 bases). Germline V gene lookup returns CDR1 SQVTM and CDR2 ANQGSEA. The CDR3 totals 13 residues. Trimming took 6 bases from V and 8 from J, leaving 17 bases between them. The CDR3 coding sequence is TGCAGCGTCGCCCCTTATACGGGGTATGAGCAGTTCTTC. Translation gives CSVAPYTGYEQFF.

V is TRBV7-2 and J is TRBJ2-5, with D possibly being TRBD1 or TRBD2 (5 bases each). The V and J ends lost 4 bases and 7 bases respectively, with 16 bases between them. This CDR3 is 14 amino acids long. The germline CDR1 and CDR2 sequences are SGHTA and FQGNSA. CDR3 sequence: CASSSDGGWGTQYF. The CDR3, as DNA: TGTGCCAGCAGCTCCGATGGGGGTTGGGGGACCCAGTACTTC.

This clonotype was detected a few times. The chain joins TRBV20-1 to TRBJ2-5, with TRBD1 as a possible D gene (5 bases). CDR3 length equals 13 residues. The V gene's germline CDR1 is DFQATT and CDR2 SNEGSKA (reference sequence). Trimming took 4 bases from V and 1 from J, leaving 10 bases between them. CDR3 protein: CSAKVTGQETQYF. Written as DNA, the CDR3 is TGCAGTGCTAAGGTCACAGGCCAAGAGACCCAGTACTTC.

The chain combines TRBV18 with TRBJ2-7; TRBD2 aligns across 7 bases. Trimming at V came to 2 bases and at J to 2 bases, leaving 3 bases not matched to a gene. Germline assignment: CDR1 KGHSH and CDR2 LQKENI. The CDR3 is 14 amino acids. The CDR3 region is CASSPGTTTYEQYF. CDR3 in DNA: TGTGCCAGCTCACCAGGGACTACTACCTACGAGCAGTACTTC.

On this clonotype itself: A read error may produce the germline difference seen at one junction end. The chain recombines TRBV3-1 with TRBJ2-3, with D perhaps TRBD1 (5 bases). This CDR3 has 14 amino acids. CDR1 is LGHDT and CDR2 is YNNKEL in the germline V gene (reference sequence). CDR3 DNA: TGTGCCAGCAGCCTGGACATTAGCACAGATACGCAATATTTT. It is translated as CASSLDISTDTQYF.

This clonotype occurred many times. This chain uses TRBV12-3 or TRBV12-4 with TRBJ2-1, with 8 bases that match TRBD2. CDR3 length: 14 residues. The junction had 10 bases not matched to a gene; V was cut back by 5 bases and J by 10 bases. The DNA for the CDR3 is TGTGCCAGCAGTCCGGGGGGGCTTGAGAAGGAGCAGTTCTTC. Translation gives CASSPGGLEKEQFF.

The chain carries TRBV5-5 and TRBJ2-6; unclear D gene. Trimming removed 0 bases from V and 0 bases from J, with 10 bases in between. The germline V gene encodes CDR1 SGHKS and CDR2 YYEKEE (reference sequence). The CDR3 spans 17 residues. CDR3 loop: CASSLAVGNSGANVLTF. The CDR3 bases are TGTGCCAGCAGCTTGGCTGTCGGCAACTCTGGGGCCAACGTCCTGACTTTC.

The V and J genes are TRBV7-9 and TRBJ1-1, with 8 positions matching TRBD1. CDR3 length equals 15 residues. V shed 5 bases and J 0 bases; nucleotides not matched to a gene: 5. Germline loops: CDR1 SEHNR, CDR2 FQNEAQ (reference sequence). CDR3 DNA: TGTGCCAGCAGCGCACAGACAGGGGTGAACACTGAAGCTTTCTTT. This translates into CASSAQTGVNTEAFF.